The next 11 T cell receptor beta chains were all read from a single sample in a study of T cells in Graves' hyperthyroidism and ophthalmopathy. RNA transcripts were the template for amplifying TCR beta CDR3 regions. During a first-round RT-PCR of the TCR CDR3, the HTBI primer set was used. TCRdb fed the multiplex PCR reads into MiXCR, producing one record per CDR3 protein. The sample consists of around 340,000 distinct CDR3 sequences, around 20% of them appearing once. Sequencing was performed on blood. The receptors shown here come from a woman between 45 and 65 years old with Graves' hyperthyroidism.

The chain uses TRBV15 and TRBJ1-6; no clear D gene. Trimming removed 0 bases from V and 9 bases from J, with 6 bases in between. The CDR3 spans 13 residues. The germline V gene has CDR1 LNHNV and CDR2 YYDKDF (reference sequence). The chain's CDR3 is CATSRDRVSPLHF. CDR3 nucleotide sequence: TGTGCCACCAGCAGAGATAGGGTTTCACCCCTCCACTTT.

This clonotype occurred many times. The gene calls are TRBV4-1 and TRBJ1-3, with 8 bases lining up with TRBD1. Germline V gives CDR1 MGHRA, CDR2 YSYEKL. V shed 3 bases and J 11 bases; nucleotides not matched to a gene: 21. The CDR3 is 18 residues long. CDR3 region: CASSQPTSNTGTGPAIYF. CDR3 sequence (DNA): TGCGCCAGCAGCCAGCCCACTTCGAACACCGGGACAGGCCCAGCCATATATTTT.

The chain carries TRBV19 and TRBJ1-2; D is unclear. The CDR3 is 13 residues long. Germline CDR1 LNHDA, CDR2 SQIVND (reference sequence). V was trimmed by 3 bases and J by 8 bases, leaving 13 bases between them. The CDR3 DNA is TGTGCCAGTAGTATCGCCAGTTTAGGAGGCTACACCTTC. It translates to CASSIASLGGYTF.

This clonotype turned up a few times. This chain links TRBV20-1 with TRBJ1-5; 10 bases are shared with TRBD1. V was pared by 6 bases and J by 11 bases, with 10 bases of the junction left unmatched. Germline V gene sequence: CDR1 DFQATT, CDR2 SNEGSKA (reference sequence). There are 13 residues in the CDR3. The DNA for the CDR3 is TGCAGTGCCCCAGGACAGGGGGTGGTGGCCCAGCATTTT. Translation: CSAPGQGVVAQHF.

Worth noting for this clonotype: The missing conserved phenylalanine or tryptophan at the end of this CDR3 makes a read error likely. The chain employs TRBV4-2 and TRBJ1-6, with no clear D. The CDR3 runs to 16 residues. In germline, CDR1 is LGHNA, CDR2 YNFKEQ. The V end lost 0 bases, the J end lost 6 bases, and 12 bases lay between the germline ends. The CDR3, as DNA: TGTGCCAGCAGCCAAGATGTTTTAAGGGTTAATTCACCCCTCCACTCT. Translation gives CASSQDVLRVNSPLHS.

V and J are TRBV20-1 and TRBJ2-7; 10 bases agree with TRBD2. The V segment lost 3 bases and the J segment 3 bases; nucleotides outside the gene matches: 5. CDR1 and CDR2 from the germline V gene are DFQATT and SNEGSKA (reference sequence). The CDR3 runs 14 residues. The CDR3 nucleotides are TGCAGTGCTAGGAAGGCTAGCGGGAGCTACGAGCAGTACTTC. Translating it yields CSARKASGSYEQYF.

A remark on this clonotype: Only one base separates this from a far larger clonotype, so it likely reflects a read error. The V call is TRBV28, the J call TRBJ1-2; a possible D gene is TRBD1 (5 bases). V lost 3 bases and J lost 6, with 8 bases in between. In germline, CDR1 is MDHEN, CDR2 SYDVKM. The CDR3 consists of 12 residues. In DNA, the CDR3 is TGTGCCAGCAGTTTGGGGGACCATGGCTACACCTTC. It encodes CASSLGDHGYTF.

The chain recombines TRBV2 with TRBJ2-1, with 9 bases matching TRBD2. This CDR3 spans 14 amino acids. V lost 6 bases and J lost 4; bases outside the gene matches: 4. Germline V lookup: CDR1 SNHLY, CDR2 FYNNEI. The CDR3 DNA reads TGTGCCAGCAGCGGACTAGCGAGGTACAATGAGCAGTTCTTC. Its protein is CASSGLARYNEQFF.

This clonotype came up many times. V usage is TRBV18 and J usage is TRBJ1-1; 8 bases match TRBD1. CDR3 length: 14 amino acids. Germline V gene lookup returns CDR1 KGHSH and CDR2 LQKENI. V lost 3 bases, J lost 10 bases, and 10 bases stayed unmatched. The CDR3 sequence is CASSPNGQGDRAFF. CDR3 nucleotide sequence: TGTGCCAGCTCACCGAACGGACAGGGAGATAGAGCTTTCTTT. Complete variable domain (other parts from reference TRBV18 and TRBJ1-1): NAGVMQNPRHLVRRRGQEARLRCSPMKGHSHVYWYRQLPEEGLKFMVYLQKENIIDESGMPKERFSAEFPKEGPSILRIQQVVRGDSAAYFCASSPNGQGDRAFFGQGTRLTVV.

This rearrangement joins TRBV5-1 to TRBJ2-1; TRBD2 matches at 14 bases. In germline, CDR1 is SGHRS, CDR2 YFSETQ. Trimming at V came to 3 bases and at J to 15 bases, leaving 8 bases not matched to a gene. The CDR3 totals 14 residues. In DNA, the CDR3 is TGCGCCAGCAGCTCGGGACTAGCGGGAGCGGGCGGGTTCTTC. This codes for CASSSGLAGAGGFF.

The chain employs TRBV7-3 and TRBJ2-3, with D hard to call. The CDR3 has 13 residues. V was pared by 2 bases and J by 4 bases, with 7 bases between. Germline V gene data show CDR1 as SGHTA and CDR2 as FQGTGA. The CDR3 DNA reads TGTGCCAGCAGCTTATTGGGGTCAGATACGCAGTATTTT. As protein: CASSLLGSDTQYF.